The rows below give T cell receptor beta chains drawn from one sample of a study of PD-L1 blockade in urothelial cancer. The table came from immunoSEQ multiplex PCR; TCRdb's copy has only in-frame clones and leaves some out. The table lists 100,000 to 150,000 clones, approximately 84% of them singletons. The starting material was PBMCs, obtained around atezolizumab (anti-PD-L1) treatment. The origin of the receptors is a man in his fifties or sixties with urothelial cancer. The CDR3 runs from the conserved cysteine through the conserved F or W. D genes are given only for firm matches. Clone size appears in some rows only: once, few, many, or a class for an expanded clone.

cdr3_nt: TGTGCCAGCAGCCTATATGGCGGCTATGGCTACACCTTC; cdr3_aa: CASSLYGGYGYTF; j_call: TRBJ1-2; v_call: TRBV7-9; d_call: NA; clone_size: NA
cdr3_nt: TGTGCCAGCAGCCATCCGGCAACTAATGAAAAACTGTTTTTT; cdr3_aa: CASSHPATNEKLFF; j_call: TRBJ1-4; v_call: TRBV5-4; d_call: NA; clone_size: once
cdr3_nt: TGTGCCAGCAGCGTAGACAAGGGGTTAGGCACAGATACGCAGTATTTT; cdr3_aa: CASSVDKGLGTDTQYF; j_call: TRBJ2-3; v_call: TRBV9; d_call: NA; clone_size: NA
cdr3_nt: TGTGCCAGCAGGGACAGGGGGGGTAAAAACATTCAGTACTTC; cdr3_aa: CASRDRGGKNIQYF; j_call: TRBJ2-4; v_call: TRBV6-5; d_call: TRBD1; clone_size: NA
cdr3_nt: TGTGCCAGTAGGCCACCAGGGGAATCGATCGCTGAAGCTTTCTTT; cdr3_aa: CASRPPGESIAEAFF; j_call: TRBJ1-1; v_call: TRBV19; d_call: NA; clone_size: NA
cdr3_nt: TGTGCCTGGGGACAGGGCCTTGGCAATCAGCCCCAGCATTTT; cdr3_aa: CAWGQGLGNQPQHF; j_call: TRBJ1-5; v_call: TRBV30; d_call: TRBD1; clone_size: once
cdr3_nt: TGTGCCAGCAGTGAGGCTAGCGGGTCTACAGATACGCAGTATTTT; cdr3_aa: CASSEASGSTDTQYF; j_call: TRBJ2-3; v_call: TRBV6-4; d_call: TRBD2; clone_size: few
cdr3_nt: TGTGCCAGCAGTTACAGGACTAGCGACTACTATGAGCAGTACTTC; cdr3_aa: CASSYRTSDYYEQYF; j_call: TRBJ2-7; v_call: TRBV6-6; d_call: TRBD2; clone_size: NA
cdr3_nt: TGTGCCAGCAGAACAAGAAACACCATATATTTT; cdr3_aa: CASRTRNTIYF; j_call: TRBJ1-3; v_call: TRBV28; d_call: NA; clone_size: NA
cdr3_nt: TGTGCCAGCAGCGCCGACAGCCCGATTACGCAGTATTTT; cdr3_aa: CASSADSPITQYF; j_call: TRBJ2-3; v_call: TRBV9; d_call: NA; clone_size: NA
cdr3_nt: TGTGCCAGCAGCCAACGTAGCGGGAGTGCCCACGAGCAGTACTTC; cdr3_aa: CASSQRSGSAHEQYF; j_call: TRBJ2-7; v_call: TRBV4-2; d_call: TRBD2; clone_size: NA
cdr3_nt: TGTGCCACCAGGGTTGGGCGGTTGAACACTGAAGCTTTCTTT; cdr3_aa: CATRVGRLNTEAFF; j_call: TRBJ1-1; v_call: TRBV30; d_call: NA; clone_size: few
cdr3_nt: TGTGCCAGCAGCCCGCCGGGACAGGGTAGTTCACCCCTCCACTTT; cdr3_aa: CASSPPGQGSSPLHF; j_call: TRBJ1-6; v_call: TRBV11-2; d_call: TRBD1; clone_size: NA
cdr3_nt: TGCGCCAGCAGCCAAGTTCAGTTATTGTCTAGCACCTACAATGAGCAGTTCTTC; cdr3_aa: CASSQVQLLSSTYNEQFF; j_call: TRBJ2-1; v_call: TRBV4-1; d_call: NA; clone_size: NA
cdr3_nt: TGTGCCAGCAACCCAGAGGGCAGCGCCGACACTGAAGCTTTCTTT; cdr3_aa: CASNPEGSADTEAFF; j_call: TRBJ1-1; v_call: TRBV9; d_call: NA; clone_size: many
cdr3_nt: TGTGCCAGCTCCTTCGACAAGAACACTGAAGCTTTCTTT; cdr3_aa: CASSFDKNTEAFF; j_call: TRBJ1-1; v_call: TRBV6-6; d_call: NA; clone_size: NA
cdr3_nt: TGTGCCAGCAGCTCACGACTCCGGGAGGCCTACGAGCAGTACTTC; cdr3_aa: CASSSRLREAYEQYF; j_call: TRBJ2-7; v_call: TRBV7-9; d_call: TRBD2; clone_size: NA
cdr3_nt: TGTGCCAGCTCACCACTTTACGCCGGGACAGATTTTGACTCACCCCTCCACTTT; cdr3_aa: CASSPLYAGTDFDSPLHF; j_call: TRBJ1-6; v_call: TRBV18; d_call: TRBD1; clone_size: NA
cdr3_nt: TGTGCCATCAGTGTGGGGACAGGACCGGCTAGCACAGATACGCAGTATTTT; cdr3_aa: CAISVGTGPASTDTQYF; j_call: TRBJ2-3; v_call: TRBV10-3; d_call: TRBD1; clone_size: NA
cdr3_nt: TGTGCCAGCAGGGAGGATGCATCACCCCTCCACTTT; cdr3_aa: CASREDASPLHF; j_call: TRBJ1-6; v_call: TRBV6-5; d_call: NA; clone_size: NA
cdr3_nt: TGCGCCAGCAGCATGACAGGGGGTGCCTACGAGCAGTACTTC; cdr3_aa: CASSMTGGAYEQYF; j_call: TRBJ2-7; v_call: TRBV5-1; d_call: TRBD1; clone_size: NA
cdr3_nt: TGTGCCAGCAGTCTTTTCTCTAGCGTCCACCGGGTAGAGACCCAGTACTTC; cdr3_aa: CASSLFSSVHRVETQYF; j_call: TRBJ2-5; v_call: TRBV28; d_call: NA; clone_size: few
cdr3_nt: TGCGCCAGCAGCGTACCCGGGGGGGGCAACAATGAGCAGTTCTTC; cdr3_aa: CASSVPGGGNNEQFF; j_call: TRBJ2-1; v_call: TRBV5-1; d_call: TRBD2; clone_size: once
cdr3_nt: TGTGCCAGCAGCTTTGGGACAGCGGCTGGAATCTACGAGCAGTACTTC; cdr3_aa: CASSFGTAAGIYEQYF; j_call: TRBJ2-7; v_call: TRBV5-6; d_call: TRBD1; clone_size: NA
cdr3_nt: TGTGCCAGCAGCTTCCCCCCGGGACAGGGCCCTTACAATGAGCAGTTCTTC; cdr3_aa: CASSFPPGQGPYNEQFF; j_call: TRBJ2-1; v_call: TRBV5-4; d_call: TRBD1; clone_size: NA
cdr3_nt: TGCAGCGTTACGACCGGGACTAGCGGGAGAACAGATACGCAGTATTTT; cdr3_aa: CSVTTGTSGRTDTQYF; j_call: TRBJ2-3; v_call: TRBV29-1; d_call: TRBD2; clone_size: NA
cdr3_nt: TGTGCCAGCAGGAAGAGCAGAATCCGGGACACCATATATTTT; cdr3_aa: CASRKSRIRDTIYF; j_call: TRBJ1-3; v_call: TRBV6-5; d_call: NA; clone_size: NA
cdr3_nt: TGTGCCAGCAGCTCCGGGACAGGGGTTAGTAAACTGTTTTTT; cdr3_aa: CASSSGTGVSKLFF; j_call: TRBJ1-4; v_call: TRBV7-8; d_call: TRBD1; clone_size: NA
cdr3_nt: TGTGCCAGCAGCGAGAGGGTGGCCGGGGAGCTGTTTTTT; cdr3_aa: CASSERVAGELFF; j_call: TRBJ2-2; v_call: TRBV9; d_call: NA; clone_size: NA
cdr3_nt: TGTGCCAGCAGCTGGGGTAGCGGGATTTCCTACAATGAGCAGTTCTTC; cdr3_aa: CASSWGSGISYNEQFF; j_call: TRBJ2-1; v_call: TRBV7-2; d_call: TRBD2; clone_size: NA
cdr3_nt: TGTGCCAGTAGTATAGTAAAAGGGGTAGGAATGAACACTGAAGCTTTCTTT; cdr3_aa: CASSIVKGVGMNTEAFF; j_call: TRBJ1-1; v_call: TRBV19; d_call: NA; clone_size: NA
cdr3_nt: TGTGCCAGCAGCCCTGGGACAGTCTCTGGGGCCAACGTCCTGACTTTC; cdr3_aa: CASSPGTVSGANVLTF; j_call: TRBJ2-6; v_call: TRBV11-3; d_call: TRBD1; clone_size: NA
cdr3_nt: TGTGCCAGCAGCTTAGTACGAGGGGGCTTTGAGACCCAGTACTTC; cdr3_aa: CASSLVRGGFETQYF; j_call: TRBJ2-5; v_call: TRBV11-2; d_call: TRBD1; clone_size: few
cdr3_nt: TGTGCCAGCAGCTTAGCACCTAGCGGGAGAAGAGAGACCCAGTACTTC; cdr3_aa: CASSLAPSGRRETQYF; j_call: TRBJ2-5; v_call: TRBV7-2; d_call: TRBD2; clone_size: NA
cdr3_nt: TGTGCCAGCAGTGGTATGAGGGCTAGCGGGAGCAGTGAGCAGTTCTTC; cdr3_aa: CASSGMRASGSSEQFF; j_call: TRBJ2-1; v_call: TRBV25-1; d_call: TRBD2; clone_size: once
cdr3_nt: TGCGCCAGCAGCCAAGATCCTGGGACATATAATGAAGCTTTCTTT; cdr3_aa: CASSQDPGTYNEAFF; j_call: TRBJ1-1; v_call: TRBV4-1; d_call: NA; clone_size: NA
cdr3_nt: TGTGCCAGCAGCCCAACGGGACAGGGGGCCACCGGGGAGCTGTTTTTT; cdr3_aa: CASSPTGQGATGELFF; j_call: TRBJ2-2; v_call: TRBV7-3; d_call: TRBD1; clone_size: NA
cdr3_nt: TGTGCCAGCAGCTTAGTAGGACAGATCAATCAGCCCCAGCATTTT; cdr3_aa: CASSLVGQINQPQHF; j_call: TRBJ1-5; v_call: TRBV7-9; d_call: NA; clone_size: NA
cdr3_nt: TGTGCCAGCAGCCAAGTACTAGCGGGAGGGTACAATGAGCAGTTCTTC; cdr3_aa: CASSQVLAGGYNEQFF; j_call: TRBJ2-1; v_call: TRBV14; d_call: TRBD2; clone_size: once
cdr3_nt: TGTGCCAGCAGCTTCCTTTCAGGGGGGTCGAATGAAAAACTGTTTTTT; cdr3_aa: CASSFLSGGSNEKLFF; j_call: TRBJ1-4; v_call: TRBV11-2; d_call: TRBD1; clone_size: NA
cdr3_nt: TGTGCCAGCTCATCACAGGGGTTAGGGGGAAACACTGAAGCTTTCTTT; cdr3_aa: CASSSQGLGGNTEAFF; j_call: TRBJ1-1; v_call: TRBV18; d_call: TRBD1; clone_size: NA
cdr3_nt: TGTGCCAGCAGTTTACAACAGGGGGCGATGTACAATGAGCAGTTCTTC; cdr3_aa: CASSLQQGAMYNEQFF; j_call: TRBJ2-1; v_call: TRBV6-6; d_call: TRBD1; clone_size: few
cdr3_nt: TGTGCCAGCAAAACGACAGGGGGAAACACCATATATTTT; cdr3_aa: CASKTTGGNTIYF; j_call: TRBJ1-3; v_call: TRBV6-6; d_call: TRBD1; clone_size: NA
cdr3_nt: TGTGCCAGCAGTACGGGGTCCGAGCAGTACTTC; cdr3_aa: CASSTGSEQYF; j_call: TRBJ2-7; v_call: TRBV25-1; d_call: NA; clone_size: NA
cdr3_nt: TGTGCCAGTAAACGGGGGGCAGCTAACTATGGCTACACCTTC; cdr3_aa: CASKRGAANYGYTF; j_call: TRBJ1-2; v_call: TRBV6-5; d_call: NA; clone_size: NA
cdr3_nt: TGTGCCTGGAGCCAACCTCCGGGACAACTTCAGGGACAGCCCCAGCATTTT; cdr3_aa: CAWSQPPGQLQGQPQHF; j_call: TRBJ1-5; v_call: TRBV30; d_call: NA; clone_size: NA
cdr3_nt: TGTGCCAGTCTTTCCGGGGGGGTTGGCGCTGGGGCCAACGTCCTGACTTTC; cdr3_aa: CASLSGGVGAGANVLTF; j_call: TRBJ2-6; v_call: TRBV18; d_call: TRBD2; clone_size: NA
cdr3_nt: TGTGCCAGCAGCCCAGGGTGGAACACTGAAGCTTTCTTT; cdr3_aa: CASSPGWNTEAFF; j_call: TRBJ1-1; v_call: TRBV5-6; d_call: NA; clone_size: NA
cdr3_nt: TGTGCCAGCGCGGGACAGGGGTATGGCGAGCAGTACTTC; cdr3_aa: CASAGQGYGEQYF; j_call: TRBJ2-7; v_call: TRBV7-9; d_call: TRBD1; clone_size: NA
cdr3_nt: TGTGCCAGCAGTTTATCTCCCCCCCGCGGGAGCCCCGACGAGCAGTACTTC; cdr3_aa: CASSLSPPRGSPDEQYF; j_call: TRBJ2-7; v_call: TRBV27; d_call: TRBD2; clone_size: NA
cdr3_nt: TGTGCCAGCAGTTTAAGGCGGCTAGCGGGAGGGACCACCTACGAGCAGTACTTC; cdr3_aa: CASSLRRLAGGTTYEQYF; j_call: TRBJ2-7; v_call: TRBV27; d_call: TRBD2; clone_size: NA